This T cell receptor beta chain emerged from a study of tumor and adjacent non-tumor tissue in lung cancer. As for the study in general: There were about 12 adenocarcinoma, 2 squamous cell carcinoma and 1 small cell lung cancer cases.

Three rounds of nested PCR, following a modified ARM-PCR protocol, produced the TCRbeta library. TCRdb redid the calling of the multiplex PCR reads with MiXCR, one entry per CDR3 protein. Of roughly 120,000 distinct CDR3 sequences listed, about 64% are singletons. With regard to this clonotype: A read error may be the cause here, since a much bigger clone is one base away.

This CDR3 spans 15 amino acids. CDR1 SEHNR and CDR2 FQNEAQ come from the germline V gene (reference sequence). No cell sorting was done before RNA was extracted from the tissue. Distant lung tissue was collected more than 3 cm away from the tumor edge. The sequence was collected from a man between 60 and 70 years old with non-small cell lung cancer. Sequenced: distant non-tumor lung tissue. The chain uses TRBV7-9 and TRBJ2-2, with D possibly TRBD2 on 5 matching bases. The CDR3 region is CASSSFDTNTGELSF. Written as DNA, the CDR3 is TGTGCCAGCAGCTCCTTTGACACGAACACCGGGGAGCTGTCTTTT.